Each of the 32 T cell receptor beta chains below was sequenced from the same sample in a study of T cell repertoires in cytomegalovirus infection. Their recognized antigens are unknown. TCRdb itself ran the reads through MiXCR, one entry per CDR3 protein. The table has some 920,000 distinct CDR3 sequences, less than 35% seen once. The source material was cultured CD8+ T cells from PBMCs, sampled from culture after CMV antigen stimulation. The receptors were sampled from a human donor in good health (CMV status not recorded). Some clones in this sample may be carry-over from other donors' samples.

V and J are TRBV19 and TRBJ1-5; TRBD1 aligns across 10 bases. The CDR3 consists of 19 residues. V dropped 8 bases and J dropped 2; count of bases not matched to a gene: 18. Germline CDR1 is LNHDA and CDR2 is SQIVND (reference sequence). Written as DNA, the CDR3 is TGTGCCAGTGTGGGGGGGACAGGGGTACCTTATGGGGGCAATCAGCCCCAGCATTTT. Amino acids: CASVGGTGVPYGGNQPQHF.

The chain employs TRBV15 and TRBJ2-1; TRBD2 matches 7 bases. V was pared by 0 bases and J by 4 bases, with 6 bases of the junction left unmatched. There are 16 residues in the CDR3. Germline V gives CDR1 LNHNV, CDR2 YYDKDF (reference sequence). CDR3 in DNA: TGTGCCACCAGCAGAGATAAGGGACTATCTTACAATGAGCAGTTCTTC. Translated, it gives CATSRDKGLSYNEQFF.

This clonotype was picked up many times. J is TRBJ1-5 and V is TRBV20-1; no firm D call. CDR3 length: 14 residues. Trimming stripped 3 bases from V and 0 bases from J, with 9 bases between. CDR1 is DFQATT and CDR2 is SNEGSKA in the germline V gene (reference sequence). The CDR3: CSASNQYSNQPQHF. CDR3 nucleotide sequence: TGCAGTGCTAGTAACCAGTATAGCAATCAGCCCCAGCATTTT.

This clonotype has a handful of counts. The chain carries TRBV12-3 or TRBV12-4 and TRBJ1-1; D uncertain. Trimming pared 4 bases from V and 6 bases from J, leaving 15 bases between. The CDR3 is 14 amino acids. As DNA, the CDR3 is TGTGCCAGCAGTTCCCCGGGCGGGCGAGCTGAAGCTTTCTTT. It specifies CASSSPGGRAEAFF.

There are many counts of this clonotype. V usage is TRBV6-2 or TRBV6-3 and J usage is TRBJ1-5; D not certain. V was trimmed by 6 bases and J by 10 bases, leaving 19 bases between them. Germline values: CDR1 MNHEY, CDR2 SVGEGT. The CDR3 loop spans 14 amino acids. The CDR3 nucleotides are TGTGCCAGCAGCCTTAGGCCGGGTCTACACCCCCAGCATTTT. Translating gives CASSLRPGLHPQHF.

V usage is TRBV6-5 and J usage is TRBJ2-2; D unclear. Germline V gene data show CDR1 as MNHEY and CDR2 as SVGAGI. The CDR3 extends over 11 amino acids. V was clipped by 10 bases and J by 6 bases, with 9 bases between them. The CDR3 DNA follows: TGTGCCATCGGCTCCGCCGGGGAGCTGTTTTTT. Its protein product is CAIGSAGELFF.

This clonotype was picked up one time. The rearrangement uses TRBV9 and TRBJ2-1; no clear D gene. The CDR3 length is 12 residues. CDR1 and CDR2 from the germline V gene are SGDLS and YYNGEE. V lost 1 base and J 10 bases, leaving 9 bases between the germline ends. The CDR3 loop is CASSVNSKEQFF. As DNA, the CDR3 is TGTGCCAGCAGCGTAAATAGTAAGGAGCAGTTCTTC. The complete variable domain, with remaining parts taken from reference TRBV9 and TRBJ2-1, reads DSGVTQTPKHLITATGQRVTLRCSPRSGDLSVYWYQQSLDQGLQFLIQYYNGEERAKGNILERFSAQQFPDLHSELNLSSLELGDSALYFCASSVNSKEQFFGPGTRLTVL.

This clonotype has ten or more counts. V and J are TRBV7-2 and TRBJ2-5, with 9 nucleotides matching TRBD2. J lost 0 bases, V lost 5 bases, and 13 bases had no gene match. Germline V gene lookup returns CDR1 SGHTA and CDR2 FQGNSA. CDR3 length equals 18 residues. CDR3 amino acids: CASSPGSGGNLYQETQYF. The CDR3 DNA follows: TGTGCCAGCAGCCCCGGTAGCGGGGGCAACCTATACCAAGAGACCCAGTACTTC.

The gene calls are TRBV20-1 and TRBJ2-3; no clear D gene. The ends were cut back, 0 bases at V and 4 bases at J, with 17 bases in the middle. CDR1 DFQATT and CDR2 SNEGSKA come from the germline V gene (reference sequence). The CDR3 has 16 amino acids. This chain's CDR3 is CSARDKTGRLPDTQYF. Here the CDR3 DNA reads TGCAGTGCTAGAGATAAAACCGGACGCCTGCCAGATACGCAGTATTTT.

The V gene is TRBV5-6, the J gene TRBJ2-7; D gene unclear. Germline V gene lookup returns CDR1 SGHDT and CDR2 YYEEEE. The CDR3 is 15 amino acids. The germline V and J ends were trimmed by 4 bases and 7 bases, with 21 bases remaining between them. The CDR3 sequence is CASSPIVDGAKEQYV. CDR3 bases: TGTGCCAGCAGCCCGATCGTCGACGGTGCAAAGGAGCAGTACGTC.

The CDR3 DNA follows: TGTGCCAGTAGCCTAGATAGCGGGGGGGCCAATGAGCAGTTCTTC. Protein sequence: CASSLDSGGANEQFF. V is TRBV19 and J is TRBJ2-1; 11 bases fit TRBD2. V was pared by 6 bases and J by 6 bases, with 7 bases of the junction left unmatched. The CDR3 loop spans 15 amino acids. Germline loops: CDR1 LNHDA, CDR2 SQIVND (reference sequence).

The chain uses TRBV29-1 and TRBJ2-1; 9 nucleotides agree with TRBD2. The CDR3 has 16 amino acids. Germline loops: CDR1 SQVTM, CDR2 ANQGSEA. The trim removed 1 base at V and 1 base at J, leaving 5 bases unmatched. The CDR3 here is CSVEGWRGGSYNEQFF. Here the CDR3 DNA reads TGCAGCGTTGAAGGCTGGCGGGGGGGTTCCTACAATGAGCAGTTCTTC.

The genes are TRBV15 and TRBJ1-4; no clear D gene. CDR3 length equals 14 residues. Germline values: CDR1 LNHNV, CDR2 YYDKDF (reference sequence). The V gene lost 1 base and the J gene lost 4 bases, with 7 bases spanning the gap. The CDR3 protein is CATSRVIVNEKLFF. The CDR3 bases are TGTGCCACCAGCAGAGTAATAGTTAATGAAAAACTGTTTTTT.

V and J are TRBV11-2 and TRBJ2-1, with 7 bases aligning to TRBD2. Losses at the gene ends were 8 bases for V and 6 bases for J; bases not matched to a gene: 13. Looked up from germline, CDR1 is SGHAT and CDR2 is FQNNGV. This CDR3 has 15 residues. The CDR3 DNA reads TGTGCCAGCTCCCCGAACAGCGGGGCGATCAATGAGCAGTTCTTC. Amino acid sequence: CASSPNSGAINEQFF.

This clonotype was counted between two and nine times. The CDR3 DNA is TGTGCCAGCAGCCTTGTGGATGACGAGCAGTACTTC. Translating gives CASSLVDDEQYF. The chain has TRBV11-2 and TRBJ2-7, with D unresolved. This CDR3 is 12 amino acids long. Trimming cost V 5 bases and J 5 bases, with 10 bases left between them. Germline loops: CDR1 SGHAT, CDR2 FQNNGV.

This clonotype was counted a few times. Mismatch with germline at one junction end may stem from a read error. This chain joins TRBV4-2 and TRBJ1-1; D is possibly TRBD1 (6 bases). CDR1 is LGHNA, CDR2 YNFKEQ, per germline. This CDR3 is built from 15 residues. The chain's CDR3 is CASSQEPSGGEEAFF. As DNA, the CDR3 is TGTGCCAGCAGTCAAGAACCATCCGGGGGCGAGGAAGCTTTCTTT.

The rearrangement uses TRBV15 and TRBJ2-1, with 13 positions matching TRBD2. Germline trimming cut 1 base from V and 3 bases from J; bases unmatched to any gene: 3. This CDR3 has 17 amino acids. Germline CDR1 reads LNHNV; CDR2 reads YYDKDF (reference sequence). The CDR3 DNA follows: TGTGCCACCAGCAGAGGGACTAGCGGGGGCCTCTACAATGAGCAGTTCTTC. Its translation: CATSRGTSGGLYNEQFF.

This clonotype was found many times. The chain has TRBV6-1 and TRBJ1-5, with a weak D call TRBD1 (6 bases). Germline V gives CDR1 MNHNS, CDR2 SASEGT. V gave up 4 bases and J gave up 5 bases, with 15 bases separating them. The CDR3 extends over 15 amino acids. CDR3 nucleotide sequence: TGTGCCAGCAGTGGAGAGGACAGCCAAGATCAGCCCCAGCATTTT. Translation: CASSGEDSQDQPQHF.

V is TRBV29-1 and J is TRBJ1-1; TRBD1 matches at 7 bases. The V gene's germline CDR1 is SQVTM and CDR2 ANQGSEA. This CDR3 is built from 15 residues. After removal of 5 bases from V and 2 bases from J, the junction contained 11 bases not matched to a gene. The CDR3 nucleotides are TGCAGCGTTACCATACTTGACAGGGAAAACACTGAAGCTTTCTTT. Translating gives CSVTILDRENTEAFF.

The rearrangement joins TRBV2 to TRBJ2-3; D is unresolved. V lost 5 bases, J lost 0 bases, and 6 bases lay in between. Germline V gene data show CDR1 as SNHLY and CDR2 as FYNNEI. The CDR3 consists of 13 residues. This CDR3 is CASSWSSTDTQYF. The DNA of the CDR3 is TGTGCCAGCAGTTGGTCTAGCACAGATACGCAGTATTTT.

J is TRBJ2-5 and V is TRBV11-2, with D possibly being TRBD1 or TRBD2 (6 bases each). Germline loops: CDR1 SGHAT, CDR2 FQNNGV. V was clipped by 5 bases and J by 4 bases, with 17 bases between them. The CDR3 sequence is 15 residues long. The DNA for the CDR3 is TGTGCCAGCAGCCCAAAGGGGGGCCTCCGAGAGACCCAGTACTTC. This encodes CASSPKGGLRETQYF.

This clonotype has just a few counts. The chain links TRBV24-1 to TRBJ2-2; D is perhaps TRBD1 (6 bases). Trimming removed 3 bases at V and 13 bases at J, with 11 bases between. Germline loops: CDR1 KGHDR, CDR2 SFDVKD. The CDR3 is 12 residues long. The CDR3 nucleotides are TGTGCCACCAGTGATGCCCTACAGGGGCTGTTTTTT. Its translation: CATSDALQGLFF.

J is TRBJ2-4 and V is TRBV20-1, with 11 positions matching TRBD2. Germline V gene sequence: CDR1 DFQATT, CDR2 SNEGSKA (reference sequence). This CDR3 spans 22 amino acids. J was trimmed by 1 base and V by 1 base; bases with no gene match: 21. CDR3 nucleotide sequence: TGCAGTGCTAGAGTTCCCCTCCGGTTTAGCGGGGGGGGCTATGGGGCCAAAAACATTCAGTACTTC. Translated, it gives CSARVPLRFSGGGYGAKNIQYF.

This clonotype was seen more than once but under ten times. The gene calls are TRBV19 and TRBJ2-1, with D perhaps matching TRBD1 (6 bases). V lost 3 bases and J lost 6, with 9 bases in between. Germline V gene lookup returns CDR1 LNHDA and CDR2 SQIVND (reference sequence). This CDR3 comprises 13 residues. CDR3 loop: CASSIKQGNEQFF. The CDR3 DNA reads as TGTGCCAGTAGTATTAAACAGGGCAATGAGCAGTTCTTC.

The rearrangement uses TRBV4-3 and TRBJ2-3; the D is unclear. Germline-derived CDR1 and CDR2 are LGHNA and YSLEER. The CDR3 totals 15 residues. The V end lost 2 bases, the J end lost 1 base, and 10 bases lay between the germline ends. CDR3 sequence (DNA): TGCGCCAGCAGCCAATTGTTTAGGGGCACAGATACGCAGTATTTT. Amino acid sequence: CASSQLFRGTDTQYF.

The DNA for the CDR3 is TGTGCCAGCAGACGTATTGTGGGGAACTACAATGAGCAGTTCTTC. The encoded protein is CASRRIVGNYNEQFF. The V gene is TRBV2, the J gene TRBJ2-1, with D unresolved. Trimming shortened V by 6 bases and J by 3 bases, and 15 bases separated the two germline ends. Looked up from germline, CDR1 is SNHLY and CDR2 is FYNNEI. The CDR3 totals 15 residues.

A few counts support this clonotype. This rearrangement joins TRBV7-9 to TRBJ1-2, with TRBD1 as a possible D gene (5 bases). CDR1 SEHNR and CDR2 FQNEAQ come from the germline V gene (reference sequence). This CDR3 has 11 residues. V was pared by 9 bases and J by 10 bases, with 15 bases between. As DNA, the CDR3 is TGTGCCAGTACGGGGGATTTCGACTACACCTTC. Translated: CASTGDFDYTF.

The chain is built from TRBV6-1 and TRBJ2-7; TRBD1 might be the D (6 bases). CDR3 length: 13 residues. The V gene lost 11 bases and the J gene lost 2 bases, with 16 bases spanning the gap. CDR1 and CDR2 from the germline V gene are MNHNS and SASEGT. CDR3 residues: CAGADRNPYEQYF. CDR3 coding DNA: TGTGCCGGGGCCGACAGGAATCCCTACGAGCAGTACTTC.

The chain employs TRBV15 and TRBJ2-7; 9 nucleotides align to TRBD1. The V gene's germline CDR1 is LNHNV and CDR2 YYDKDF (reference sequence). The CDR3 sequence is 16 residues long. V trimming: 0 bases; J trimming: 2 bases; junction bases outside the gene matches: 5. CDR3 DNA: TGTGCCACCAGCAGAGACGGGACAGGGATAGCCTACGAGCAGTACTTC. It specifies CATSRDGTGIAYEQYF.

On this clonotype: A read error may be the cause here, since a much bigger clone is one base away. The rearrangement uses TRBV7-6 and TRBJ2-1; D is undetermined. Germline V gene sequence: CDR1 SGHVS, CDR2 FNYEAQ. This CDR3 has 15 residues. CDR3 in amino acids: CASCLVAQQYNEQFF. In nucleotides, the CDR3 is TGTGCCAGCTGCTTAGTTGCCCAGCAATACAATGAGCAGTTCTTC.

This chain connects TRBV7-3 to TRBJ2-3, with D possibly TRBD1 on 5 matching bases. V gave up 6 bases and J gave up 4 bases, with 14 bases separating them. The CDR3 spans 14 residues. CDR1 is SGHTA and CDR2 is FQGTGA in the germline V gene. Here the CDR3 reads CASSPSDSPDTQYF. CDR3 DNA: TGTGCCAGCAGTCCCTCCGACAGTCCAGATACGCAGTATTTT.

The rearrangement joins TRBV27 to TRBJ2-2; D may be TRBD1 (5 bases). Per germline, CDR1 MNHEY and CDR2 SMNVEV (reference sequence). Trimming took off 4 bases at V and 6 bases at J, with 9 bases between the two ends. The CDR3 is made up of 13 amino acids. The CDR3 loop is CASSSHRSGELFF. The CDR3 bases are TGTGCCAGCAGTTCTCACAGGTCCGGGGAGCTGTTTTTT.